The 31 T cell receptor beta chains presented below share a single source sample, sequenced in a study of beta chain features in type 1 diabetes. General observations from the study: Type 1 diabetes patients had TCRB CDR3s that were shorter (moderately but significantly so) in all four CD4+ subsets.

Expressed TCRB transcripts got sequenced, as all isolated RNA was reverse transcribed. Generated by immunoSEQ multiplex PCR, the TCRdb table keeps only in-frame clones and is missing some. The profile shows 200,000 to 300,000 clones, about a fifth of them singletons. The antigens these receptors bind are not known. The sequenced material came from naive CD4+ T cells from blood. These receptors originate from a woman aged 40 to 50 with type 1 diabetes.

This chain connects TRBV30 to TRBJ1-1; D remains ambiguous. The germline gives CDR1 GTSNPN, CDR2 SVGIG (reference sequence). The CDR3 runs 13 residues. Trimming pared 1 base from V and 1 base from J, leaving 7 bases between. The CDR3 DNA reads TGTGCCTGGAGTGACAAACCGAACACTGAAGCTTTCTTT. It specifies CAWSDKPNTEAFF.

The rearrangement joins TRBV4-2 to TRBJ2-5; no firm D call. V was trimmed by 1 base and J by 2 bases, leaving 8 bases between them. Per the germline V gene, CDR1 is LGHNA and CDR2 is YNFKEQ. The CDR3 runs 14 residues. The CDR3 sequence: CASSQGTQQETQYF. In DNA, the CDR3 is TGTGCCAGCAGCCAAGGTACCCAGCAAGAGACCCAGTACTTC.

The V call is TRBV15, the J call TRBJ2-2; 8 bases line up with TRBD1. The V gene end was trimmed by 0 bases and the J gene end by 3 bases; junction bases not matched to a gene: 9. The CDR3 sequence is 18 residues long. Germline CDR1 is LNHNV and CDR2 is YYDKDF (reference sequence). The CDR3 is CATSRDFIRTGHTGELFF. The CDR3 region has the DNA TGTGCCACCAGCAGAGATTTCATCCGGACAGGGCACACCGGGGAGCTGTTTTTT. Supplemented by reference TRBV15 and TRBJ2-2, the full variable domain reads DAMVIQNPRYQVTQFGKPVTLSCSQTLNHNVMYWYQQKSSQAPKLLFHYYDKDFNNEADTPDNFQSRRPNTSFCFLDIRSPGLGDTAMYLCATSRDFIRTGHTGELFFGEGSRLTVL.

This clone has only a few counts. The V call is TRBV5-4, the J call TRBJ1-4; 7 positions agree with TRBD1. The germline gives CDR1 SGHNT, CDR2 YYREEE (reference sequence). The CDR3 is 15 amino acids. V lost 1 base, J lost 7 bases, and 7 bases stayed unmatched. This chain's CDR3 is CASSLSTGETEKLFF. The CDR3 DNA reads TGTGCCAGCAGCTTGAGCACAGGGGAAACTGAAAAACTGTTTTTT.

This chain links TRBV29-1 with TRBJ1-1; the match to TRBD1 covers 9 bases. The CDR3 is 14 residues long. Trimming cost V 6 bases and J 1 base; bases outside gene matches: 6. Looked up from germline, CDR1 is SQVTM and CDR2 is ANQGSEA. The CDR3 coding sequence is TGCAGCGTCACAATGGGACAGGGGAACACTGAAGCTTTCTTT. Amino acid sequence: CSVTMGQGNTEAFF.

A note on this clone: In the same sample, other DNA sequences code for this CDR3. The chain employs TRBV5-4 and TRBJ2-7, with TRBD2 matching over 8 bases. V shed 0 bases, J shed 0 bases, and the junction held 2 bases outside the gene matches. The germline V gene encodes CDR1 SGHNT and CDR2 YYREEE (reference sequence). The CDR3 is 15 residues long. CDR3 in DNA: TGTGCCAGCAGCTTGGGGCTAGCGGGCTCCTACGAGCAGTACTTC. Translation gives CASSLGLAGSYEQYF.

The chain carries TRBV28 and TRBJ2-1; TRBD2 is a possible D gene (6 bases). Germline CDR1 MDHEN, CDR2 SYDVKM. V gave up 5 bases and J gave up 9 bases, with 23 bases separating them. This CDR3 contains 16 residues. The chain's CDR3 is CASSPPDFAAGFEQFF. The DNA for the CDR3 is TGTGCCAGCAGTCCCCCGGATTTTGCGGCGGGGTTTGAGCAGTTCTTC.

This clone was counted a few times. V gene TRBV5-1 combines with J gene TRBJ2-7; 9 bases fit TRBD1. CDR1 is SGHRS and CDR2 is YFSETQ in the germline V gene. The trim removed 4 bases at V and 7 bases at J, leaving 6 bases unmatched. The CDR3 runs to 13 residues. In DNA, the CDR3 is TGCGCCAGCAGCAGGGGACAGGGCGAAGAGCAGTACTTC. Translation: CASSRGQGEEQYF.

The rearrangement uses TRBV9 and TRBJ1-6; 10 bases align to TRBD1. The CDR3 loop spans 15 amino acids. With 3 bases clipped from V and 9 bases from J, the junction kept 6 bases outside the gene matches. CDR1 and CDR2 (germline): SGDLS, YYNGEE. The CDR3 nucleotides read TGTGCCAGCAGCGCTCCGGGACAGGGGACTTCACCCCTCCACTTT. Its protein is CASSAPGQGTSPLHF.

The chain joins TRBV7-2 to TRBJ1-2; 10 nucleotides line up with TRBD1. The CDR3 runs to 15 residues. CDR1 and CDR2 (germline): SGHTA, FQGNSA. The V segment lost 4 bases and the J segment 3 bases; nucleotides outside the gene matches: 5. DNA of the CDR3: TGTGCCAGCAGCTCGGGACAGGGGAGTTACTATGGCTACACCTTC. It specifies CASSSGQGSYYGYTF. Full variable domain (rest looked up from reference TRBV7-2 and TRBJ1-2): GAGVSQSPSNKVTEKGKDVELRCDPISGHTALYWYRQSLGQGLEFLIYFQGNSAPDKSGLPSDRFSAERTGGSVSTLTIQRTQQEDSAVYLCASSSGQGSYYGYTFGSGTRLTVV.

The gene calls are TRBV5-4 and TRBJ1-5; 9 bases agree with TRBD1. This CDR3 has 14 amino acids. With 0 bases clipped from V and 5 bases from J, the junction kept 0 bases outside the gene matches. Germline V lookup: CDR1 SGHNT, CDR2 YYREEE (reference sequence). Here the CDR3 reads CASSLGTGDQPQHF. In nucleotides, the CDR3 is TGTGCCAGCAGCTTGGGGACAGGGGATCAGCCCCAGCATTTT.

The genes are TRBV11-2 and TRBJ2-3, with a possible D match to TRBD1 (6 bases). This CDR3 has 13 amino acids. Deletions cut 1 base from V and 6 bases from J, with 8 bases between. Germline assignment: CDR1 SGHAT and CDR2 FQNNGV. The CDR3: CASSLGTADTQYF. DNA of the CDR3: TGTGCCAGCAGCTTAGGGACAGCGGATACGCAGTATTTT.

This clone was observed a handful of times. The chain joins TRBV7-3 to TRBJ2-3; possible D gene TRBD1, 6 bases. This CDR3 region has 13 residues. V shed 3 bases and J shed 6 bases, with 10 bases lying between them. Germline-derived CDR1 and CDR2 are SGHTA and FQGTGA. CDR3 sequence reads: CASSFPGADTQYF. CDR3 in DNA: TGTGCCAGCAGCTTTCCAGGGGCGGATACGCAGTATTTT.

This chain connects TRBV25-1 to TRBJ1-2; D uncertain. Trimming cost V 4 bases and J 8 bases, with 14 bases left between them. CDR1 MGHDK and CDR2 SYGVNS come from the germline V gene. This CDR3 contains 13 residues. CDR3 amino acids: CASSGPGLYGYTF. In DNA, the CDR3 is TGTGCCAGCAGTGGCCCGGGGTTGTACGGCTACACCTTC.

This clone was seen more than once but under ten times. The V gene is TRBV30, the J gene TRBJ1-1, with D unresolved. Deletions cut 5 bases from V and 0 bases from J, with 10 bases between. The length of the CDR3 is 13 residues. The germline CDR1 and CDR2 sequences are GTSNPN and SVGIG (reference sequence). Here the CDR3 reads CAWEPPMNTEAFF. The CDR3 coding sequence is TGTGCCTGGGAGCCCCCTATGAACACTGAAGCTTTCTTT. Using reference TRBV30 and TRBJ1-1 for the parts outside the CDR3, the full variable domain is SQTIHQWPATLVQPVGSPLSLECTVEGTSNPNLYWYRQAAGRGLQLLFYSVGIGQISSEVPQNLSASRPQDRQFILSSKKLLLSDSGFYLCAWEPPMNTEAFFGQGTRLTVV.

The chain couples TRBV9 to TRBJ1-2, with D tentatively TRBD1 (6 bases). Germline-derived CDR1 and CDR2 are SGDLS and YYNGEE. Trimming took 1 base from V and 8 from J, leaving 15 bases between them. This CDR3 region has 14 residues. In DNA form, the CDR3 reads TGTGCCAGCAGCGTATTGGGGGCAGGGGAAGGCTACACCTTC. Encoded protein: CASSVLGAGEGYTF. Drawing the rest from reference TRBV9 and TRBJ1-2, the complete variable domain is DSGVTQTPKHLITATGQRVTLRCSPRSGDLSVYWYQQSLDQGLQFLIQYYNGEERAKGNILERFSAQQFPDLHSELNLSSLELGDSALYFCASSVLGAGEGYTFGSGTRLTVV.

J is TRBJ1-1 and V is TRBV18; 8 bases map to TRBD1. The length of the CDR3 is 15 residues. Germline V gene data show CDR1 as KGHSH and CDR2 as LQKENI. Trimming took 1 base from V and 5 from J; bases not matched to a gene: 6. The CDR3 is CASSPLGTGLTEAFF. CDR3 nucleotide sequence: TGTGCCAGCTCACCACTCGGGACAGGCCTAACTGAAGCTTTCTTT.

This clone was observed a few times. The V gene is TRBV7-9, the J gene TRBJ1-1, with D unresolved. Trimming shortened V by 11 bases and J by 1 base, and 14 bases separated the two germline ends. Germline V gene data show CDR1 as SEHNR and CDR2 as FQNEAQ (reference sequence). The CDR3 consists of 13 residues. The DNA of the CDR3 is TGTGCCGGAACGAGTGAGGAGAACACTGAAGCTTTCTTT. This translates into CAGTSEENTEAFF.

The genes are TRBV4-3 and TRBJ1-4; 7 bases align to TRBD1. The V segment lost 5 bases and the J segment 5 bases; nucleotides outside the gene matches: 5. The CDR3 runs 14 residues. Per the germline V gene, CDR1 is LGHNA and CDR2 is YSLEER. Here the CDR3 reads CASSETGRNEKLFF. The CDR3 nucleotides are TGCGCCAGCAGCGAGACAGGGAGGAATGAAAAACTGTTTTTT.

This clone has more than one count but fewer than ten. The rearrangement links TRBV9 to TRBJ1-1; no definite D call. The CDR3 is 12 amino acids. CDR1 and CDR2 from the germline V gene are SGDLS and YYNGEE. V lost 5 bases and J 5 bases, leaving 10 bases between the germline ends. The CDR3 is CASSRSGTEAFF. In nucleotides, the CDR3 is TGTGCCAGCAGTAGGTCGGGGACTGAAGCTTTCTTT.

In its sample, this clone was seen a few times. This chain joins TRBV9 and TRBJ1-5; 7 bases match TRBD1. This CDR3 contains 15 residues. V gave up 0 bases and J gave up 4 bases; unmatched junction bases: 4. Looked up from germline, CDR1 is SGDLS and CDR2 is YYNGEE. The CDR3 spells CASSVAGQTNQPQHF. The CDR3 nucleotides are TGTGCCAGCAGCGTAGCGGGACAGACAAATCAGCCCCAGCATTTT.

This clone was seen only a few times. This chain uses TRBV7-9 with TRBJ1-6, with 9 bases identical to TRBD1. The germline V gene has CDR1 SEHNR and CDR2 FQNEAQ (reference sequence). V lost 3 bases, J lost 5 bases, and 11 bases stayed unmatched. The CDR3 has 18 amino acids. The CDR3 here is CASSFGTGRRLDNSPLHF. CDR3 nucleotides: TGTGCCAGCAGCTTTGGGACAGGGCGCCGTCTTGATAATTCACCCCTCCACTTT.

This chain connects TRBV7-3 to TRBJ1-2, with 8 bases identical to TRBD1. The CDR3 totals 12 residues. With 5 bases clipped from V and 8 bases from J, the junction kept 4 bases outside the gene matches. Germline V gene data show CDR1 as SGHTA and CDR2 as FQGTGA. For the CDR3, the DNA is TGTGCCAGCAGCCCGGACAGGGAGGGCTACACCTTC. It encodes CASSPDREGYTF.

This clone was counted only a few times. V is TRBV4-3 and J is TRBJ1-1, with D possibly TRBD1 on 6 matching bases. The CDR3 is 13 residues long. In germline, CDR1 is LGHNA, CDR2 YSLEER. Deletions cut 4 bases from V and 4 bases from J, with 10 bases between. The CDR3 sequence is CASSPQGSTEAFF. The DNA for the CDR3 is TGCGCCAGCAGCCCACAGGGATCCACTGAAGCTTTCTTT.

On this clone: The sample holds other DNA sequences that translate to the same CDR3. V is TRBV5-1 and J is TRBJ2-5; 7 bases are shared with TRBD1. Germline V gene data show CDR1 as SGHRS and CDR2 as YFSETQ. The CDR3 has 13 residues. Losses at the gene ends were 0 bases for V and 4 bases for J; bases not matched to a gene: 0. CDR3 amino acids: CASSLDRGETQYF. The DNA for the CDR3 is TGCGCCAGCAGCTTGGACAGGGGAGAGACCCAGTACTTC.

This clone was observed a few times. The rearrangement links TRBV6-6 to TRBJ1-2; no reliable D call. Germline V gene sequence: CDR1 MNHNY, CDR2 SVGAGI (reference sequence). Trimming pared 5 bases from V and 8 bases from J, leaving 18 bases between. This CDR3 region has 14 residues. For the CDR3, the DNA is TGTGCCAGCAGTCCCGTCCTAGCGATCGAAGGCTACACCTTC. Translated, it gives CASSPVLAIEGYTF.

This chain's CDR3 is CASSPPGRGYTF. The CDR3 DNA follows: TGTGCCAGCAGTCCCCCGGGAAGGGGCTACACCTTC. This sequence joins TRBV6-5 and TRBJ1-2; D call uncertain. Trimming took 5 bases from V and 8 from J, leaving 12 bases between them. Germline V gene lookup returns CDR1 MNHEY and CDR2 SVGAGI. This CDR3 is built from 12 residues.

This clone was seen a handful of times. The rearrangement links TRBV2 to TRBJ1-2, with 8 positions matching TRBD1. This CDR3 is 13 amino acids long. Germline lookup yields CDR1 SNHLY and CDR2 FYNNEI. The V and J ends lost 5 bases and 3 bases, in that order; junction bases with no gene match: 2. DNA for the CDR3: TGTGCCAGCAGTTTGGGACAGGACTATGGCTACACCTTC. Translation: CASSLGQDYGYTF.

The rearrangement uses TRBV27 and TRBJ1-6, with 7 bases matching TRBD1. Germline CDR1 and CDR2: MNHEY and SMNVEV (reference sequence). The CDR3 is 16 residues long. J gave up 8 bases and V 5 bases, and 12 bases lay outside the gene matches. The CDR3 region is CASSPLQGRGHSPLHF. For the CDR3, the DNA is TGTGCCAGCAGTCCTCTTCAGGGAAGGGGGCATTCACCCCTCCACTTT.

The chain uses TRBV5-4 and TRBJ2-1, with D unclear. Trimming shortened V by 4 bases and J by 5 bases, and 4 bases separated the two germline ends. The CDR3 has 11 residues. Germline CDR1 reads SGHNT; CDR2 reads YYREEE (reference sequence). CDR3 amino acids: CASSANNEQFF. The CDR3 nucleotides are TGTGCCAGCAGCGCGAACAATGAGCAGTTCTTC.

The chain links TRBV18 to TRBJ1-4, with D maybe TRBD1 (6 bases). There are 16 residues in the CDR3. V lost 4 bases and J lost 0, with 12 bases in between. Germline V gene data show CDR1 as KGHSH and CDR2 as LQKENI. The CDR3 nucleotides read TGTGCCAGCTCACTACGACAGGCTGCAACTAATGAAAAACTGTTTTTT. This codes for CASSLRQAATNEKLFF.